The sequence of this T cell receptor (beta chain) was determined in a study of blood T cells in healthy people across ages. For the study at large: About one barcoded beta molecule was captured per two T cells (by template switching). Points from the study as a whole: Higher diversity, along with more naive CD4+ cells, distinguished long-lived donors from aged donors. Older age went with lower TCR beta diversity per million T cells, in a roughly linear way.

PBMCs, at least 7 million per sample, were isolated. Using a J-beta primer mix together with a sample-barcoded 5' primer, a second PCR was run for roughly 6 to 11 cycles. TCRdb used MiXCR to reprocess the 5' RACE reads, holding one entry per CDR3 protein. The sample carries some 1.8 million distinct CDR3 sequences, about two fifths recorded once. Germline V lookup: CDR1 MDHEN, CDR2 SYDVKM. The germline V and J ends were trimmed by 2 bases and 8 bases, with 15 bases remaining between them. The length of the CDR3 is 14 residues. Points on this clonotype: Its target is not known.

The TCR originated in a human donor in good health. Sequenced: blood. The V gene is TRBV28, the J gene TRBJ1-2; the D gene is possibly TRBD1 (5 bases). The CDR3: CASSLVPSNRGYTF. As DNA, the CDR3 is TGTGCCAGCAGTTTAGTTCCGTCCAACAGGGGCTACACCTTC.